These 8 T cell receptor beta chains originate from one sample sequenced in a study of cytomegalovirus exposure and HLA in healthy donors. PCR primers comprised 60 Vbeta and 13 Jbeta primers. Assay used: immunoSEQ multiplex PCR; TCRdb lists only in-frame clones, some missing. The profile shows over 140,000 clones, 80% of them singletons. Sequenced sample: PBMCs. These receptors all come from a man in his fifties or sixties in good health and CMV-seronegative.

The chain recombines TRBV6-5 with TRBJ1-2, with D uncertain. This CDR3 has 14 residues. The V gene lost 0 bases and the J gene lost 3 bases, with 8 bases spanning the gap. Germline V gene sequence: CDR1 MNHEY, CDR2 SVGAGI. The chain's CDR3 is CASSYSDKHYGYTF. The CDR3 DNA reads as TGTGCCAGCAGTTACTCCGACAAACACTATGGCTACACCTTC.

The rearrangement joins TRBV6-1 to TRBJ2-1; 8 bases map to TRBD1. The length of the CDR3 is 15 residues. V gave up 8 bases and J gave up 2 bases; unmatched junction bases: 8. Germline-derived CDR1 and CDR2 are MNHNS and SASEGT. CDR3 in amino acids: CASGGKDRAYNEQFF. CDR3 coding DNA: TGTGCCAGCGGCGGGAAGGACAGGGCCTACAATGAGCAGTTCTTC.

The chain is built from TRBV6-1 and TRBJ1-1; TRBD1 aligns across 7 bases. The CDR3 loop spans 15 amino acids. V was clipped by 5 bases and J by 0 bases; unmatched bases: 6. CDR1 and CDR2 (germline): MNHNS, SASEGT. In DNA form, the CDR3 reads TGTGCCAGCAGTTCGGGACAGTTAATGAACACTGAAGCTTTCTTT. This gives the protein CASSSGQLMNTEAFF.

This chain links TRBV9 with TRBJ2-5, with TRBD2 matching 12 bases. CDR1 is SGDLS, CDR2 YYNGEE, per germline. With 3 bases clipped from V and 6 bases from J, the junction kept 6 bases outside the gene matches. The CDR3 totals 15 residues. In DNA form, the CDR3 reads TGTGCCAGCAGCGAGACTAGCGGGAGCGTGAAGACCCAGTACTTC. Translating it yields CASSETSGSVKTQYF.

The rearrangement links TRBV7-9 to TRBJ2-7, with TRBD2 as a possible D gene (6 bases). Looked up from germline, CDR1 is SEHNR and CDR2 is FQNEAQ (reference sequence). V lost 1 base and J 6 bases, leaving 16 bases between the germline ends. The CDR3 spans 15 residues. The CDR3 coding sequence is TGTGCCAGCAGCTTAGTACGGAATGGACTAATCGAGCAGTACTTC. Encoded protein: CASSLVRNGLIEQYF.

The chain employs TRBV28 and TRBJ1-4, with a possible D match to TRBD1 (5 bases). This CDR3 is built from 12 residues. Germline-derived CDR1 and CDR2 are MDHEN and SYDVKM. With 5 bases removed from V and 8 bases from J, the gap between germline ends came to 9 bases. CDR3 loop: CASSPKGEKLFF. The CDR3 DNA reads TGTGCCAGCAGTCCGAAGGGGGAAAAACTGTTTTTT.

This chain joins TRBV15 and TRBJ2-5; 12 positions match TRBD2. This CDR3 has 17 residues. The germline CDR1 and CDR2 sequences are LNHNV and YYDKDF (reference sequence). The trim removed 1 base at V and 5 bases at J, leaving 8 bases unmatched. DNA of the CDR3: TGTGCCACCAGCAGAGCTAGCGGGGGGGCGGTTGGGGAGACCCAGTACTTC. Residues: CATSRASGGAVGETQYF.

The chain employs TRBV15 and TRBJ2-7; possible D gene TRBD1, 5 bases. Germline values: CDR1 LNHNV, CDR2 YYDKDF (reference sequence). This CDR3 comprises 12 residues. Trimming left V 5 bases short and J 3 bases short, with 8 bases between. CDR3 coding DNA: TGTGCCACCAGCCTTCAGGGCTACGAGCAGTACTTC. Protein: CATSLQGYEQYF. Variable domain in full (rest from reference TRBV15 and TRBJ2-7): DAMVIQNPRYQVTQFGKPVTLSCSQTLNHNVMYWYQQKSSQAPKLLFHYYDKDFNNEADTPDNFQSRRPNTSFCFLDIRSPGLGDTAMYLCATSLQGYEQYFGPGTRLTVT.